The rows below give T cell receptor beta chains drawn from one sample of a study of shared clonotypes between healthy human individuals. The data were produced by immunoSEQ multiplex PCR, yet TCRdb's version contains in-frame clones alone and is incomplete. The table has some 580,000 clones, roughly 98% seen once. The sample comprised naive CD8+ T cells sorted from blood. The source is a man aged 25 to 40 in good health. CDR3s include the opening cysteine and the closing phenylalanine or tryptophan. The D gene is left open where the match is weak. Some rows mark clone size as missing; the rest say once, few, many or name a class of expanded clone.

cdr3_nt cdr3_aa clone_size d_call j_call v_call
TGTGCCAGCAGCCCTACAGGGGGCTGGAATGGCTACACCTTC CASSPTGGWNGYTF - TRBD1 TRBJ1-2 TRBV6-5
TGCAGCGGACGACTAGCGGGAGGACTCAATGAGCAGTTCTTC CSGRLAGGLNEQFF - TRBD2 TRBJ2-1 TRBV29-1
TGTGCCAGCAGTGAAGGAGCCACCGGGGAGCTGTTTTTT CASSEGATGELFF - - TRBJ2-2 TRBV11-2
TGTGCCAGCAGCAAGAACAGGGACCAAGAGACCCAGTACTTC CASSKNRDQETQYF - - TRBJ2-5 TRBV7-9
TGTGCCAGCAGTTTTGGTGAGAGTTGGGTTTACTTC CASSFGESWVYF - - TRBJ2-7 TRBV28
TGTGCCAGCAGTCCGACAGGGGGAGCCAACTATGGCTACACCTTC CASSPTGGANYGYTF - TRBD1 TRBJ1-2 TRBV7-3
TGTGCCAGCAGCTCGACGCAGACAGGGGAAGGGGAGACCCAGTACTTC CASSSTQTGEGETQYF - TRBD1 TRBJ2-5 TRBV5-4
TGTGCCAGCAGTCAGACGAATTCCTATGGCTACACCTTC CASSQTNSYGYTF - - TRBJ1-2 TRBV6-5
TGTGCCAGTAGTATAGATGGACCGGGAGGGTCTAATGAAAAACTGTTTTTT CASSIDGPGGSNEKLFF - - TRBJ1-4 TRBV19
TGCGCCAGCAGCCAAGATCAGGGCTGGGGACTGTTTTTT CASSQDQGWGLFF - - TRBJ1-4 TRBV4-1
TGTGCCAGCAGCCCCCGGACCGAACAAGAGACCCAGTACTTC CASSPRTEQETQYF - - TRBJ2-5 TRBV7-9
TGTGCCAGCAGTGCCCCCGGCCATTCTGGGGCCAACGTCCTGACTTTC CASSAPGHSGANVLTF once - TRBJ2-6 TRBV7-9
TGTGCCAGCAGGGAGGGGACTAGCGGTTACGAGCAGTACTTC CASREGTSGYEQYF - TRBD2 TRBJ2-7 TRBV25-1
TGTGCCAGCAGCTTACGTATTAGCGGGACGGTGAACACCGGGGAGCTGTTTTTT CASSLRISGTVNTGELFF - TRBD2 TRBJ2-2 TRBV7-8
TGTGCCAGCAGCTCCCTGACGGGGAGCTACGAGCAGTACTTC CASSSLTGSYEQYF once - TRBJ2-7 TRBV13
TGTGCCAGCAGCTTCACAGGGGGTGGCAAAAACATTCAGTACTTC CASSFTGGGKNIQYF - TRBD1 TRBJ2-4 TRBV7-8
TGCGCCAGCAGCTTGGAGGTCAGCGCGAACACCGGGGAGCTGTTTTTT CASSLEVSANTGELFF - - TRBJ2-2 TRBV5-1
TGTGCCACCAGCAGAGATGTAGATCACACTGAAGCTTTCTTT CATSRDVDHTEAFF - - TRBJ1-1 TRBV15
TGCGCCAGCATTGGCCCAGGGACCGATTTGAACACTGAAGCTTTCTTT CASIGPGTDLNTEAFF - - TRBJ1-1 TRBV5-1
TGTGCCAGCAGCTTTCTTTCAGGAAATCAGCCCCAGCATTTT CASSFLSGNQPQHF - - TRBJ1-5 TRBV27
TGTGCCACCCGGGACAGGCGTTACAATGAGCAGTTCTTC CATRDRRYNEQFF - TRBD1 TRBJ2-1 TRBV6-1
TGTGCCAGCAGCCCTCGGGGGAGAGGGTACGAGCAGTACTTC CASSPRGRGYEQYF - - TRBJ2-7 TRBV9
TGCGCCAGCAGCCAACCAGGGGAAGGGGCCTACGAGCAGTACTTC CASSQPGEGAYEQYF - - TRBJ2-7 TRBV4-1
TGTGCCAGCAGCTTAGCGATCGGGGACGGACCCTACGAGCAGTACTTC CASSLAIGDGPYEQYF - - TRBJ2-7 TRBV7-6
TGTGCCAGCAGTGAAATAGCGGCTAGCACAGATACGCAGTATTTT CASSEIAASTDTQYF - - TRBJ2-3 TRBV6-1
TGCAGCGTTGAAGACAGGGATAAAGCGGGGGAGACCCAGTACTTC CSVEDRDKAGETQYF - TRBD2 TRBJ2-5 TRBV29-1
TGTGCCATCATGGGAGCCAGCGGGAGGGCCACAGAGACCCAGTACTTC CAIMGASGRATETQYF once TRBD2 TRBJ2-5 TRBV15
TGTGCCAGCAGCGTGAACATGGGTGGCTACACCTTC CASSVNMGGYTF - - TRBJ1-2 TRBV9
TGTGCCACCAGCAGTACGCCGGGACGCGTTAATGAGCAGTTCTTC CATSSTPGRVNEQFF - - TRBJ2-1 TRBV15
TGTGCCAGTAGTACCGGGACCGTGATTTATAATGAAAAACTGTTTTTT CASSTGTVIYNEKLFF - - TRBJ1-4 TRBV19
TGTGCCAGCAGCCCAACTAGCGGAGCCTACGAGCAGTACTTC CASSPTSGAYEQYF - TRBD2 TRBJ2-7 TRBV7-6
TGTGCCAGCAGCTTATCGGTGGGTGGACACAAATACAATGAGCAGTTCTTC CASSLSVGGHKYNEQFF - - TRBJ2-1 TRBV7-9
TGTGCCAGCAGCGTAGAAAACAGACGCAATGAGCAGTTCTTC CASSVENRRNEQFF few - TRBJ2-1 TRBV9
TGTGCCATCAGTGAGTCTGGGGGAGGGCCCTACGAGCAGTACTTC CAISESGGGPYEQYF - TRBD2 TRBJ2-7 TRBV10-3
TGTGCCAGCAGACATACAGGGAGCTCCTACGAGCAGTACTTC CASRHTGSSYEQYF - - TRBJ2-7 TRBV28